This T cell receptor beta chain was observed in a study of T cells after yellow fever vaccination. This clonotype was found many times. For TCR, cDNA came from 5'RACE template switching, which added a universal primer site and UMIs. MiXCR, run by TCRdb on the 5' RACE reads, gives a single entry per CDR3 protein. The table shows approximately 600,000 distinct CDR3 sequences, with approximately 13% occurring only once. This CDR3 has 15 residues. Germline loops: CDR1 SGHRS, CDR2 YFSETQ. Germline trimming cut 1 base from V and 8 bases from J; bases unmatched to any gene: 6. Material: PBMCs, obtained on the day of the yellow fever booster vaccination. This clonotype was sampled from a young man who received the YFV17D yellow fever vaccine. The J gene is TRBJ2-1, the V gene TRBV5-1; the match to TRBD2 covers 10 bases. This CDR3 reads CASSLSGRADHEQFF. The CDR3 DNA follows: TGCGCCAGCAGCTTGAGCGGGAGGGCCGACCATGAGCAGTTCTTC.